Each of the 5 T cell receptor beta chains below was sequenced from the same sample in a study of cytomegalovirus exposure and HLA in healthy donors. The PCR was carried out with 60 Vbeta primers and 13 Jbeta primers. The protocol was immunoSEQ multiplex PCR, while the TCRdb copy is restricted to in-frame clones and leaves out a portion. In all, the sample yields about 59,000 clones. The sequenced sample was PBMCs. Receptors originate from a man aged 30 to 39 in good health and CMV-seropositive.

The CDR3 here is CASSLTGLAGAAGELFF. For the CDR3, the DNA is TGTGCCAGCAGCTTAACGGGACTAGCGGGAGCGGCCGGGGAGCTGTTTTTT. V and J are TRBV7-3 and TRBJ2-2, with TRBD2 matching over 14 bases. With V trimmed by 0 bases and J by 6 bases, 3 bases remained unmatched. Germline V gene sequence: CDR1 SGHTA, CDR2 FQGTGA. The CDR3 runs to 17 residues.

The V and J genes are TRBV6-5 and TRBJ1-2; D gene uncertain. The CDR3 spans 14 residues. V dropped 3 bases and J dropped 5 bases, with 13 bases sitting between them. CDR1 MNHEY and CDR2 SVGAGI come from the germline V gene. The CDR3 coding sequence is TGTGCCAGCAGTTATGGGCAGACTACGTATGGCTACACCTTC. As protein: CASSYGQTTYGYTF.

This chain joins TRBV10-2 and TRBJ2-5; TRBD2 agrees at 9 bases. The J segment lost 1 base and the V segment lost 6 bases, leaving 0 bases of the junction unmatched. The CDR3 runs to 13 residues. CDR1 and CDR2 (germline): WSHSY, SAAADI. CDR3 sequence (DNA): TGCGCCAGCAGACTAGCGGGCCAAGAGACCCAGTACTTC. Protein product: CASRLAGQETQYF.

The genes are TRBV7-9 and TRBJ2-5; D uncertain. The germline V gene encodes CDR1 SEHNR and CDR2 FQNEAQ (reference sequence). This CDR3 contains 13 residues. The V end lost 4 bases, the J end lost 5 bases, and 11 bases lay between the germline ends. CDR3 loop: CASSSQSLETQYF. The CDR3 DNA reads TGTGCCAGCAGCTCACAGTCGTTGGAGACCCAGTACTTC.

V gene TRBV4-2 combines with J gene TRBJ1-5; 7 nucleotides agree with TRBD1. After removal of 1 base from V and 2 bases from J, the junction contained 2 bases not matched to a gene. The CDR3 is made up of 15 amino acids. Germline V CDR1 and CDR2: LGHNA, YNFKEQ. The CDR3 loop is CASSQGQGGNQPQHF. The CDR3, as DNA: TGTGCCAGCAGCCAAGGACAGGGAGGCAATCAGCCCCAGCATTTT.